These 22 T cell receptor beta chains share one sample of origin, sequenced in a study of blood T cell repertoires in COVID-19. Only in-frame clones appear in the TCRdb table, and some are missing; sequencing was by immunoSEQ multiplex PCR. The table lists about 46,000 clones, around 90% of them singletons. Sequencing was done on a sample of peripheral blood. These receptor sequences come from a man aged 70 or older with active COVID-19.

This chain links TRBV5-4 with TRBJ1-5; 7 nucleotides line up with TRBD1. The CDR3 totals 15 residues. Per germline, CDR1 SGHNT and CDR2 YYREEE (reference sequence). J was trimmed by 4 bases and V by 0 bases; bases with no gene match: 4. CDR3 protein: CASSLGPGGNQPQHF. CDR3 in DNA: TGTGCCAGCAGCTTGGGTCCAGGGGGGAATCAGCCCCAGCATTTT. The full variable domain, rest sourced from reference TRBV5-4 and TRBJ1-5, is ETGVTQSPTHLIKTRGQQVTLRCSSQSGHNTVSWYQQALGQGPQFIFQYYREEENGRGNFPPRFSGLQFPNYSSELNVNALELDDSALYLCASSLGPGGNQPQHFGDGTRLSIL.

The V and J genes are TRBV27 and TRBJ2-3, with D uncertain. With 5 bases removed from V and 1 base from J, the gap between germline ends came to 13 bases. This CDR3 region has 15 residues. The germline CDR1 and CDR2 sequences are MNHEY and SMNVEV (reference sequence). The CDR3 region is CASSPGFIRTDTQYF. In nucleotides, the CDR3 is TGTGCCAGCAGTCCCGGGTTCATTCGCACAGATACGCAGTATTTT.

This clone was picked up one time. CDR3 protein: CASRPHANEQFF. CDR3 nucleotide sequence: TGTGCCAGCAGGCCCCATGCGAATGAGCAGTTCTTC. V usage is TRBV2 and J usage is TRBJ2-1, with D hard to call. This CDR3 contains 12 residues. The germline V gene has CDR1 SNHLY and CDR2 FYNNEI. V was shortened by 6 bases and J by 7 bases, with 10 bases between the two germline ends.

This chain connects TRBV9 to TRBJ2-5, with 7 nucleotides matching TRBD1. The CDR3 has 17 amino acids. After removal of 5 bases from V and 5 bases from J, the junction contained 18 bases not matched to a gene. Germline V gives CDR1 SGDLS, CDR2 YYNGEE. CDR3 in amino acids: CASSTPTGIGGWETQYF. The CDR3 nucleotides are TGTGCCAGCAGTACCCCTACCGGAATAGGGGGCTGGGAGACCCAGTACTTC.

V gene TRBV7-9 combines with J gene TRBJ1-1; D gene ambiguous. Trimming pared 5 bases from V and 0 bases from J, leaving 7 bases between. Germline V CDR1 and CDR2: SEHNR, FQNEAQ (reference sequence). This CDR3 spans 13 amino acids. CDR3 in DNA: TGTGCCAGCAGCCCCCCGGTGAACACTGAAGCTTTCTTT. As protein: CASSPPVNTEAFF. The whole variable domain, remainder taken from reference TRBV7-9 and TRBJ1-1, is DTGVSQNPRHKITKRGQNVTFRCDPISEHNRLYWYRQTLGQGPEFLTYFQNEAQLEKSRLLSDRFSAERPKGSFSTLEIQRTEQGDSAMYLCASSPPVNTEAFFGQGTRLTVV.

This clone was observed a handful of times. CDR3 nucleotide sequence: TGTGCCAGCTCACCATCCTTAGGGGTTGCGACTGGAAACACCATATATTTT. Its translation is CASSPSLGVATGNTIYF. This sequence joins TRBV18 and TRBJ1-3; tentatively, D is TRBD1 (5 bases). The CDR3 has 17 residues. V dropped 2 bases and J dropped 2 bases, with 16 bases sitting between them. Germline V gene sequence: CDR1 KGHSH, CDR2 LQKENI.

The chain has TRBV24-1 and TRBJ1-3, with 8 bases lining up with TRBD1. The CDR3 has 16 residues. J lost 0 bases, V lost 3 bases, and 3 bases had no gene match. The germline gives CDR1 KGHDR, CDR2 SFDVKD. CDR3 residues: CATSDNTGGSGNTIYF. CDR3 DNA: TGTGCCACCAGTGATAATACAGGGGGCTCTGGAAACACCATATATTTT.

V is TRBV2 and J is TRBJ2-5, with no clear D. Trimming left V 8 bases short and J 0 bases short, with 7 bases between. The CDR3 sequence is 12 residues long. CDR1 SNHLY and CDR2 FYNNEI come from the germline V gene. The CDR3 protein is CASANNQETQYF. CDR3 nucleotides: TGTGCCAGCGCCAACAACCAAGAGACCCAGTACTTC.

This chain links TRBV2 with TRBJ1-6; D unresolved. Germline-derived CDR1 and CDR2 are SNHLY and FYNNEI. This CDR3 comprises 14 residues. V lost 6 bases, J lost 4 bases, and 10 bases lay in between. The CDR3 loop reads CASSWAAYNSPLHF. For the CDR3, the DNA is TGTGCCAGCAGCTGGGCCGCATATAATTCACCCCTCCACTTT.

The chain employs TRBV28 and TRBJ1-4; D is uncertain. The CDR3 spans 13 residues. Germline lookup yields CDR1 MDHEN and CDR2 SYDVKM. With 4 bases removed from V and 0 bases from J, the gap between germline ends came to 3 bases. CDR3 nucleotide sequence: TGTGCCAGCAGTTCAACAACTAATGAAAAACTGTTTTTT. It specifies CASSSTTNEKLFF.

The chain is built from TRBV2 and TRBJ2-7, with 7 bases that match TRBD2. Germline V gene sequence: CDR1 SNHLY, CDR2 FYNNEI. The ends lost 1 base at V and 3 bases at J; junction bases unmatched: 3. The CDR3 consists of 14 residues. The CDR3 reads CASSEGGGVYEQYF. The CDR3 DNA reads as TGTGCCAGCAGTGAAGGGGGGGGAGTCTACGAGCAGTACTTC.

This chain joins TRBV28 and TRBJ1-2, with D uncertain. The CDR3 is 12 residues long. V lost 6 bases, J lost 7 bases, and 12 bases lay in between. The germline gives CDR1 MDHEN, CDR2 SYDVKM. This CDR3 reads CASRSSGVGYTF. Here the CDR3 DNA reads TGTGCCAGCAGGAGTTCAGGCGTTGGCTACACCTTC.

This sequence joins TRBV13 and TRBJ2-3; 7 bases agree with TRBD2. This CDR3 has 17 amino acids. After removal of 0 bases from V and 0 bases from J, the junction contained 6 bases not matched to a gene. CDR1 PRHDT and CDR2 FYEKMQ come from the germline V gene (reference sequence). The CDR3 sequence is CASSLGASGPSTDTQYF. The CDR3 bases are TGTGCCAGCAGCTTAGGGGCTAGCGGACCTAGCACAGATACGCAGTATTTT.

This clone was seen only a few times. The genes are TRBV7-2 and TRBJ2-7; a weak D match, TRBD1 (5 bases). With 4 bases removed from V and 1 base from J, the gap between germline ends came to 8 bases. The germline V gene encodes CDR1 SGHTA and CDR2 FQGNSA. CDR3 length: 13 amino acids. CDR3 in DNA: TGTGCCAGCAGCTACCGACAGTCCTACGAGCAGTACTTC. Its translation: CASSYRQSYEQYF.

J is TRBJ2-6 and V is TRBV19, with a tentative D call TRBD2 (7 bases). This CDR3 region has 16 residues. Germline V lookup: CDR1 LNHDA, CDR2 SQIVND (reference sequence). The V end was cut by 7 bases, the J end by 0 bases, with 13 bases between. For the CDR3, the DNA is TGTGCCAGTACCTCAAGGGGGGGCTCTGGGGCCAACGTCCTGACTTTC. Translating gives CASTSRGGSGANVLTF.

This chain uses TRBV27 with TRBJ2-3; 8 positions agree with TRBD2. V trimming: 5 bases; J trimming: 0 bases; junction bases outside the gene matches: 7. Germline CDR1 MNHEY, CDR2 SMNVEV (reference sequence). The CDR3 spans 16 residues. DNA of the CDR3: TGTGCCAGCAGTCCCGTAGCGGGATTTAGCACAGATACGCAGTATTTT. Protein product: CASSPVAGFSTDTQYF.

The rearrangement uses TRBV11-1 and TRBJ2-1; 7 bases are a match to TRBD1. The CDR3 contains 15 residues. The junction had 2 bases not matched to a gene; V was cut back by 3 bases and J by 0 bases. The germline CDR1 and CDR2 sequences are SGHAT and FQDESV (reference sequence). The CDR3 loop reads CASSFGQVSYNEQFF. The CDR3 DNA is TGTGCCAGCAGCTTCGGACAGGTCTCCTACAATGAGCAGTTCTTC.

V is TRBV5-6 and J is TRBJ2-6; 9 nucleotides align to TRBD1. Germline CDR1 SGHDT, CDR2 YYEEEE. The CDR3 covers 18 residues. J lost 1 base, V lost 5 bases, and 10 bases had no gene match. The CDR3 region is CASRKFGTGISGANVLTF. Written as DNA, the CDR3 is TGTGCCAGCAGAAAATTCGGGACAGGGATTTCTGGGGCCAACGTCCTGACTTTC.

This chain uses TRBV18 with TRBJ1-1; TRBD1 agrees at 7 bases. This CDR3 is built from 16 residues. Germline lookup yields CDR1 KGHSH and CDR2 LQKENI. Unmatched junction bases numbered 16, after V lost 6 bases and J lost 6 bases. The CDR3 protein is CASSLAIGQAGPEAFF. The DNA for the CDR3 is TGTGCCAGCTCTCTAGCTATAGGACAGGCTGGCCCTGAAGCTTTCTTT.

The V and J genes are TRBV4-1 and TRBJ2-1, with 11 bases that match TRBD2. The germline gives CDR1 MGHRA, CDR2 YSYEKL. J gave up 0 bases and V 1 base, and 5 bases lay outside the gene matches. This CDR3 has 18 amino acids. The CDR3 protein is CASSQGIAGGLSYNEQFF. CDR3 nucleotides: TGCGCCAGCAGCCAAGGAATAGCGGGAGGGCTCTCCTACAATGAGCAGTTCTTC.

The rearrangement links TRBV1 to TRBJ2-1; the listed D gene, TRBD2, was not tested against the DNA. TRBV1 is flagged as a pseudogene. The CDR3 covers 12 residues. The CDR3 sequence: CTSSHPGGPQFF. CDR3 in DNA: TGCACCAGCAGCCACCCGGGAGGGCCCCAGTTCTTC.

The chain is built from TRBV27 and TRBJ2-7; the D is unclear. The length of the CDR3 is 13 residues. The germline V gene encodes CDR1 MNHEY and CDR2 SMNVEV (reference sequence). Trimming left V 6 bases short and J 3 bases short, with 12 bases between. CDR3: CASSRVGSYEQYF. As DNA, the CDR3 is TGTGCCAGCAGCCGTGTGGGCAGCTACGAGCAGTACTTC.